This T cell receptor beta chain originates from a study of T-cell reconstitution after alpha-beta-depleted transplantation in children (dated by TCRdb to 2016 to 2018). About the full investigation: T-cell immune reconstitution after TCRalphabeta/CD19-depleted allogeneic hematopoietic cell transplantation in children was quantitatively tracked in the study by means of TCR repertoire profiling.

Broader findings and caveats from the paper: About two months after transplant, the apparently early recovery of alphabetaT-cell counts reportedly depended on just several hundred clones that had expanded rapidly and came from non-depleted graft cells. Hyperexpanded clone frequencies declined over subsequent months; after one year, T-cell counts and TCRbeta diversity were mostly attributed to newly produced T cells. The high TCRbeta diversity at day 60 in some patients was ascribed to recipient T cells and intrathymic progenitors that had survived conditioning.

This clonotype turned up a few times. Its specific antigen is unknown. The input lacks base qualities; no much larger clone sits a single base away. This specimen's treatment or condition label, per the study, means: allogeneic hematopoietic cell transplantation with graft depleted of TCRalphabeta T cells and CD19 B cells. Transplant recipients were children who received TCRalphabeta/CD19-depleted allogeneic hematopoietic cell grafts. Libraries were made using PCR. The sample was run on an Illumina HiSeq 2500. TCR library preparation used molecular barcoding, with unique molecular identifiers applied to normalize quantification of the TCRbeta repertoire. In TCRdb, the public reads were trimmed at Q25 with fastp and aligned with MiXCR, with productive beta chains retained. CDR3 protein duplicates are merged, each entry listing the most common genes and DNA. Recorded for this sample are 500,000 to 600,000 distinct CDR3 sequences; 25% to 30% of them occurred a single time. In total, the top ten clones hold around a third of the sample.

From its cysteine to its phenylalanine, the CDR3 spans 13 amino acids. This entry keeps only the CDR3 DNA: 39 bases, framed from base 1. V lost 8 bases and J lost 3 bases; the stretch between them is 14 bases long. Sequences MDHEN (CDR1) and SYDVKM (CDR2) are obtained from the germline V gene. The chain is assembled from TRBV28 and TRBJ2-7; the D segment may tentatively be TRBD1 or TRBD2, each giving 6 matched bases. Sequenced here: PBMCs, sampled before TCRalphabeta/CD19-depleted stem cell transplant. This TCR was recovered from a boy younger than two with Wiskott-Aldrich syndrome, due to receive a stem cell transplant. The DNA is TGTGCCAGCGAGGGGGGTCGGGACTACGAGCAGTACTTC. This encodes CASEGGRDYEQYF.